This T cell receptor (beta chain) was recorded in a study of CD8 T cells in ankylosing spondylitis. Whole-study findings and limits: What appeared characteristic of ankylosing spondylitis blood was a TCR beta motif of eight highly homologous variants.

The CDR3 totals 17 residues. Unmatched junction bases numbered 8, after V lost 3 bases and J lost 5 bases. Germline CDR1 and CDR2: SGHRS and YFSETQ. Researchers built TCR beta libraries using quantitative 5'-RACE with molecular barcodes. Each CDR3 protein gets one entry after TCRdb re-called the 5' RACE reads with MiXCR. The sample contains 250,000 to 400,000 distinct CDR3 sequences, more than 9% of which appear only once. With regard to this clonotype: Antigen unknown.

This chain uses TRBV5-1 with TRBJ1-6, with 10 bases identical to TRBD1. This TCR was sampled from a female donor with ankylosing spondylitis or in good health (not recorded which). The sequenced sample was blood, either unsorted or a sorted T cell fraction (not recorded which). Here the CDR3 DNA reads TGCGCCAGCAGCTCGACAGGGGGCACCCCGGATAATTCACCCCTCCACTTT. Its translation is CASSSTGGTPDNSPLHF.